The 9 T cell receptor beta chains given below trace back to one sample, sequenced in a study of blood T cells in healthy people across ages. A sample-barcoded 5' primer and a J-beta primer mix were used in a second PCR of roughly 6 to 12 cycles. TCRdb used MiXCR to reprocess the 5' RACE reads, holding one entry per CDR3 protein. The sample carries 650,000 to 1,000,000 distinct CDR3 sequences, under 40% recorded once. The sequencing sample was made of blood. These receptors were collected from a man younger than 35 in good health.

CDR3 nucleotides: TGCAGTGTCACAGCAGCGGGGGGAAGCTTAGGTGAGCAGTTCTTC. Translation gives CSVTAAGGSLGEQFF. This chain links TRBV20-1 with TRBJ2-1; 9 bases agree with TRBD2. CDR3 length equals 15 residues. After removal of 7 bases from V and 9 bases from J, the junction contained 16 bases not matched to a gene. CDR1 DFQATT and CDR2 SNEGSKA come from the germline V gene (reference sequence).

The genes are TRBV7-8 and TRBJ1-1, with D perhaps matching TRBD1 (5 bases). The germline CDR1 and CDR2 sequences are SGHVS and FQNEAQ. Trimming stripped 6 bases from V and 1 base from J, with 12 bases between. CDR3 size: 14 residues. The CDR3 reads CASRSGRPNTEAFF. The DNA for the CDR3 is TGTGCCAGCAGATCGGGACGGCCGAACACTGAAGCTTTCTTT.

This clonotype has at least ten counts. This chain links TRBV12-3 or TRBV12-4 with TRBJ1-1; a possible D gene is TRBD1 (5 bases). The CDR3 has 13 residues. V was shortened by 6 bases and J by 5 bases, with 13 bases between the two germline ends. Here the CDR3 DNA reads TGTGCCAGCAGCCCTGAGGGGAGGACTGAAGCTTTCTTT. Its translation: CASSPEGRTEAFF.

In the case of this clonotype: With a much larger clone just one base away, this may be a read error. This chain joins TRBV7-3 and TRBJ2-1; TRBD1 aligns across 12 bases. The tail of the sequence fits TRBJ2-7 better, so the J call may be wrong. CDR1 is SGHTA, CDR2 FQGTGA, per germline. The CDR3 extends over 15 amino acids. CDR3 sequence reads: CASNMGQGAYNEQYF. CDR3 nucleotide sequence: TGTGCCAGCAACATGGGACAGGGGGCTTACAATGAGCAGTACTTC.

The J gene is TRBJ1-2, the V gene TRBV12-3 or TRBV12-4; 9 bases line up with TRBD1. V was pared by 6 bases and J by 1 base, with 12 bases of the junction left unmatched. The CDR3 extends over 17 amino acids. The chain's CDR3 is CASSLAPGQGFNYGYTF. CDR3 sequence (DNA): TGTGCCAGCAGCCTCGCCCCGGGACAGGGATTTAACTATGGCTACACCTTC.

V and J are TRBV6-2 or TRBV6-3 and TRBJ2-5, with D perhaps matching TRBD1 (6 bases). Per germline, CDR1 MNHEY and CDR2 SVGEGT. Trimming took off 3 bases at V and 6 bases at J, with 20 bases between the two ends. This CDR3 has 16 amino acids. DNA of the CDR3: TGTGCCAGCAGTTATCCGGGACAAGGGACGGGGAAGACCCAGTACTTC. Encoded protein: CASSYPGQGTGKTQYF.

The V and J genes are TRBV5-4 and TRBJ1-2; 9 bases align to TRBD1. Germline V lookup: CDR1 SGHNT, CDR2 YYREEE (reference sequence). The V and J ends lost 3 bases and 4 bases, in that order; junction bases with no gene match: 7. The CDR3 spans 15 residues. Here the CDR3 reads CASSWDREFVYGYTF. The CDR3 nucleotides read TGTGCCAGCAGCTGGGACAGGGAATTCGTCTATGGCTACACCTTC.

The chain employs TRBV13 and TRBJ2-1; 8 positions match TRBD2. The CDR3 runs to 15 residues. Germline-derived CDR1 and CDR2 are PRHDT and FYEKMQ (reference sequence). Trimming took 1 base from V and 8 from J; bases not matched to a gene: 7. As DNA, the CDR3 is TGTGCCAGCAGCTTAGATCCGCGGGGGGTGGATGAGCAGTTCTTC. It is translated as CASSLDPRGVDEQFF.

The rearrangement links TRBV4-2 to TRBJ2-3; tentatively, D is TRBD1 or TRBD2 (5 bases each). Germline V gene data show CDR1 as LGHNA and CDR2 as YNFKEQ. V lost 0 bases and J 12 bases, leaving 13 bases between the germline ends. The CDR3 is 13 residues long. CDR3 coding DNA: TGTGCCAGCAGCCAAGATCTATTGGGGGACCAGTATTTT. It specifies CASSQDLLGDQYF.